This T cell receptor (beta chain) was sequenced during a study of blood T cell repertoires in COVID-19. As for the study in general: Spain, Italy and the United States supplied samples that represented acute and convalescent COVID-19.

Trimming cost V 4 bases and J 0 bases, with 13 bases left between them. The CDR3 extends over 15 amino acids. CDR1 is SGHRS, CDR2 YFSETQ, per germline. This clone occurred once. Participants' own reports of clinical history determined their cohort assignment. Authors' methods: By means of reference gene primer amplification, nucleated cell counts were estimated. Libraries were prepared by immunoSEQ multiplex PCR; TCRdb keeps only in-frame clonotypes and omits some of them. That table supplies the V and J calls and clone size; D and trimming were determined from the DNA. The data contain about 400,000 clones, 88% of them singletons.

The rearrangement joins TRBV5-1 to TRBJ1-2, with TRBD1 as a possible D gene (6 bases). This receptor was taken from a woman between 40 and 50 years old with acute COVID-19. Sequences were obtained from PBMCs or T cells enriched from blood (not recorded which). The DNA of the CDR3 is TGCGCCAGCAGCGATGGCAGGGGCTCTAACTATGGCTACACCTTC. It yields the protein CASSDGRGSNYGYTF.